This T cell receptor beta chain is from a study of T cells in Graves' hyperthyroidism and ophthalmopathy. Whole-study findings and limits: Most clonotypes that expanded in the thyroid above 0.001 also showed up in blood.

Turning to this clonotype: Antigen specificity is unknown.

The blood specimen was taken at initial hyperthyroidism diagnosis, before any ophthalmopathy symptoms. The PBMCs were taken from approximately 9.7 ml of fresh peripheral blood. The CDR3 sequence is 16 residues long. Germline V lookup: CDR1 LGHNA, CDR2 YNFKEQ. Trimming pared 0 bases from V and 2 bases from J, leaving 14 bases between. Researchers amplified the TCR beta CDR3 regions from RNA transcripts. A first-round RT-PCR of the TCR CDR3 used the HTBI primer set. In TCRdb, the multiplex PCR reads were re-called with MiXCR into one record per CDR3 protein. The top ten hold 6.5% to 10% of the sample, which has under 350,000 distinct CDR3 sequences, about an eighth seen once.

The chain recombines TRBV4-2 with TRBJ2-7; D uncertain. Sequencing used blood. The clonotype comes from a woman in her 30s with Graves' hyperthyroidism that later progressed to Graves' ophthalmopathy. This CDR3 reads CASSQDLGLVPYEQYF. CDR3 coding DNA: TGTGCCAGCAGCCAAGATTTAGGGCTAGTACCCTACGAGCAGTACTTC.